This TCR beta chain was sequenced during a study of shared clonotypes between healthy human individuals. This CDR3 spans 14 amino acids. V shed 4 bases and J shed 7 bases, with 11 bases lying between them. Germline CDR1 reads MNHNS; CDR2 reads SASEGT. Study-level results: For sorted subsets, rarefaction showed incomplete sequencing despite large depth. About 5% of naive CD4 clonotypes were common to a few donors.

The healthy adult donors were HIV-negative and reported no recent acute infections or vaccinations. Clones were read by immunoSEQ multiplex PCR, and TCRdb kept only the in-frame ones, dropping some. The sample has some 2,000,000 clones; 85% to 95% are singletons. This clone has just one count. What it binds is not known. This specimen includes other DNA sequences encoding the same CDR3. The sequence came from a man aged 18 to 29 in good health. The sample was naive CD4+ T cells sorted from blood. Regarding subset: CD45RA+ positively selected. The chain combines TRBV6-1 with TRBJ1-6; the D gene is possibly TRBD1 (6 bases). CDR3: CASSGQGYNSPLHF. CDR3 nucleotides: TGTGCCAGCAGTGGGCAGGGGTACAATTCACCCCTCCACTTT.